A selection of T cell receptor beta chains follows, all from one sample in a study of blood T cell repertoires in COVID-19. Produced via immunoSEQ multiplex PCR; TCRdb's table is partial and in-frame only. The sample yields roughly 82,000 clones, roughly 87% seen once. Sequenced material: peripheral blood. All receptors come from a woman aged 45-65 years in a cohort sampled during active COVID-19. CDR3s include the opening cysteine and the closing phenylalanine or tryptophan. D genes are given only for firm matches. The size entry is marked missing in some rows and otherwise reads once, few, many or a size class.

V: TRBV2
D: TRBD2
size: NA
J: TRBJ2-3
length: 15
CDR3: CASKGTSGRADTQYF
DNA: TGTGCCAGCAAGGGTACTAGCGGGAGGGCAGATACGCAGTATTTT

V: TRBV4-1
D: NA
size: NA
J: TRBJ1-2
length: 14
CDR3: CASSQGGGRYGYTF
DNA: TGCGCCAGCAGCCAAGGGGGGGGCCGCTATGGCTACACCTTC

V: TRBV10-1
D: TRBD1
size: NA
J: TRBJ2-3
length: 14
CDR3: CASRQGESTDTQYF
DNA: TGCGCCAGCAGGCAGGGGGAAAGCACAGATACGCAGTATTTT

V: TRBV2
D: TRBD1
size: NA
J: TRBJ2-3
length: 15
CDR3: CASSLDRVRTDTQYF
DNA: TGTGCCAGCAGCTTGGACAGGGTTAGGACAGATACGCAGTATTTT

V: TRBV28
D: NA
size: NA
J: TRBJ2-5
length: 13
CDR3: CATTLQGSETQYF
DNA: TGTGCCACCACTCTTCAGGGTTCGGAGACCCAGTACTTC

V: TRBV3-1/TRBV3-2
D: TRBD2
size: once
J: TRBJ2-7
length: 14
CDR3: CASSPLAGGDEQYF
DNA: TGTGCCAGCAGCCCCTTAGCGGGAGGGGACGAGCAGTACTTC

V: TRBV11-2
D: TRBD2
size: NA
J: TRBJ2-3
length: 17
CDR3: CASSQGGLAGYTDTQYF
DNA: TGTGCCAGCAGCCAGGGGGGACTAGCGGGATACACAGATACGCAGTATTTT

V: TRBV7-2
D: NA
size: NA
J: TRBJ1-1
length: 17
CDR3: CASSYPQGQGLNTEAFF
DNA: TGTGCCAGCAGCTACCCTCAAGGGCAGGGCTTGAACACTGAAGCTTTCTTT

V: TRBV27
D: NA
size: NA
J: TRBJ2-7
length: 15
CDR3: CASSLSWRDAHEQYF
DNA: TGTGCCAGCAGCCTGAGTTGGAGGGATGCCCACGAGCAGTACTTC

V: TRBV27
D: NA
size: NA
J: TRBJ1-1
length: 17
CDR3: CASSLRLGATANTEAFF
DNA: TGTGCCAGCAGTCTTCGGCTAGGGGCCACCGCCAACACTGAAGCTTTCTTT

V: TRBV12-3/TRBV12-4
D: NA
size: NA
J: TRBJ2-7
length: 13
CDR3: CASSFVGGYEQYF
DNA: TGTGCCAGCAGTTTTGTAGGGGGCTACGAGCAGTACTTC

V: TRBV19
D: TRBD1
size: NA
J: TRBJ1-1
length: 13
CDR3: CASRDRANTEAFF
DNA: TGTGCCAGCCGGGACAGGGCGAACACTGAAGCTTTCTTT

V: TRBV19
D: NA
size: NA
J: TRBJ1-2
length: 12
CDR3: CASSLGGYGYTF
DNA: TGTGCCAGTAGTCTGGGGGGGTATGGCTACACCTTC

V: TRBV7-2
D: TRBD2
size: NA
J: TRBJ2-1
length: 17
CDR3: CASSSPGLAGGGNEQFF
DNA: TGTGCCAGCAGCTCACCGGGACTAGCGGGAGGTGGAAATGAGCAGTTCTTC

V: TRBV7-2
D: NA
size: NA
J: TRBJ1-2
length: 16
CDR3: CASSFKGQPSNYGYTF
DNA: TGTGCCAGCAGCTTCAAGGGGCAGCCCTCAAACTATGGCTACACCTTC

V: TRBV3-1/TRBV3-2
D: NA
size: NA
J: TRBJ1-5
length: 13
CDR3: CASSSREGQPQHF
DNA: TGTGCCAGCAGCTCCCGAGAGGGACAGCCCCAGCATTTT

V: TRBV27
D: TRBD2
size: NA
J: TRBJ2-3
length: 16
CDR3: CASSFLTGTSKDTQYF
DNA: TGTGCCAGCAGTTTCCTAACCGGGACTAGCAAGGATACGCAGTATTTT

V: TRBV28
D: NA
size: NA
J: TRBJ1-2
length: 13
CDR3: CASSSGFLYGYTF
DNA: TGTGCCAGCAGCTCCGGGTTCCTCTATGGCTACACCTTC

V: TRBV30
D: TRBD1
size: once
J: TRBJ1-4
length: 16
CDR3: CAWGWLQGATNEKLFF
DNA: TGTGCCTGGGGTTGGCTACAGGGGGCGACTAATGAAAAACTGTTTTTT

V: TRBV5-1
D: TRBD1
size: few
J: TRBJ2-7
length: 17
CDR3: CASSLGDRGYSRYEQYF
DNA: TGCGCCAGCAGCTTGGGGGACAGGGGGTACAGTAGGTACGAGCAGTACTTC

V: TRBV28
D: TRBD1
size: NA
J: TRBJ1-2
length: 15
CDR3: CATPGRDQGEYGYTF
DNA: TGTGCCACCCCGGGGCGTGATCAGGGGGAATATGGCTACACCTTC

V: TRBV5-1
D: TRBD1
size: NA
J: TRBJ1-3
length: 15
CDR3: CASTSGTGTGNTIYF
DNA: TGCGCCAGCACCTCCGGGACAGGGACTGGAAACACCATATATTTT

V: TRBV5-1
D: NA
size: NA
J: TRBJ2-1
length: 15
CDR3: CASSLDSSSYNEQFF
DNA: TGCGCCAGCAGCTTAGACTCTAGCTCCTACAATGAGCAGTTCTTC